This TCR beta chain is drawn from a study of T cell responses to AZD1222 COVID-19 vaccine. Turning to this clone: Its specificity is not known.

General study findings and limits: Per reports, nearly half of all spike-specific TCRs target regions that are unmutated in variants.

This table comes from immunoSEQ multiplex PCR, and its TCRdb copy is limited to in-frame clones, with some not included. The data contain around 100,000 clones, 75% to 90% of them seen just once; the ten biggest clones take up about 4.5%. The germline V gene has CDR1 MGHRA and CDR2 YSYEKL. V lost 1 base to trimming and J lost 1 base, with 5 bases between them. CDR3 length: 14 amino acids. Second doses that came at about 4 or about 12 weeks were put together. This chain uses TRBV4-1 with TRBJ1-3; D ambiguous. The material sequenced was peripheral blood, taken 28 days after the second AZD1222 dose. The origin of this receptor is an adult who received the AZD1222 COVID-19 vaccine. CDR3 in amino acids: CASSQGVSGNTIYF. In nucleotides, the CDR3 is TGCGCCAGCAGCCAAGGGGTTTCTGGAAACACCATATATTTT.